A single sample is the source of the 22 T cell receptor beta chains below, sequenced in a study of human T cells and chemical hapten exposure. The sample's time point: pre-sensitization, week 0. Stated treatment: therapeutic diphenylcyclopropenone sensitization with weekly scalp DPC. TCRdb fed the RACE reads into MiXCR, producing one record per CDR3 protein. This sample has 350,000 to 400,000 distinct CDR3 sequences; around 5.5% occur once, and the top ten carry 2.5% to 3%. This specimen was whole blood, taken in connection with sensitization to the hapten diphenylcyclopropenone (DPC). The receptors here all came from a woman aged 50 to 60 with alopecia areata. Some clones in this sample may be carry-over from other donors' samples.

This chain links TRBV7-2 with TRBJ2-3; D call uncertain. This CDR3 contains 15 residues. Per germline, CDR1 SGHTA and CDR2 FQGNSA. The V end was cut by 4 bases, the J end by 6 bases, with 17 bases between. CDR3 in amino acids: CASSSWTETGDTQYF. Written as DNA, the CDR3 is TGTGCCAGCAGCTCATGGACCGAAACCGGGGATACGCAGTATTTT.

The table lists this clonotype with a few counts. The gene calls are TRBV3-1 and TRBJ1-2; D is unclear. There are 13 residues in the CDR3. Trimming took off 1 base at V and 8 bases at J, with 11 bases between the two ends. Germline V gene sequence: CDR1 LGHDT, CDR2 YNNKEL (reference sequence). CDR3 in DNA: TGTGCCAGCAGCCAAGCTAAAGGGTACGGCTACACCTTC. This gives the protein CASSQAKGYGYTF.

This clonotype has a count of ten or more. The chain is built from TRBV6-5 and TRBJ2-4, with no clear D. The CDR3 covers 15 residues. Germline V gene lookup returns CDR1 MNHEY and CDR2 SVGAGI. Trimming took 6 bases from V and 8 from J, leaving 20 bases between them. CDR3 sequence reads: CASRKTLGGRDIQYF. DNA for the CDR3: TGTGCCAGCAGAAAAACCTTAGGTGGTCGGGACATTCAGTACTTC.

V is TRBV6-5 and J is TRBJ1-6; the D gene is possibly TRBD1 (6 bases). Deletions cut 6 bases from V and 10 bases from J, with 13 bases between. The CDR3 extends over 13 amino acids. CDR1 and CDR2 (germline): MNHEY, SVGAGI. CDR3 amino acids: CASSGAGDSPLHF. CDR3 DNA: TGTGCCAGCAGCGGGGCAGGGGACTCACCCCTCCACTTT.

This clonotype was picked up a small number of times. The chain has TRBV27 and TRBJ1-1, with D tentatively TRBD1 (6 bases). CDR3 length: 12 residues. Germline values: CDR1 MNHEY, CDR2 SMNVEV (reference sequence). V was pared by 8 bases and J by 6 bases, with 13 bases between. The CDR3 coding sequence is TGTGCCAGCCTTGGGGGGGGCGCTGAAGCTTTCTTT. Residues: CASLGGGAEAFF.

This clonotype was detected ten times or more. This rearrangement joins TRBV3-1 to TRBJ2-1; no reliable D call. The CDR3 runs to 14 residues. Per the germline V gene, CDR1 is LGHDT and CDR2 is YNNKEL (reference sequence). The ends were cut back, 0 bases at V and 6 bases at J, with 9 bases in the middle. The CDR3 sequence: CASSQDQVSNEQFF. Here the CDR3 DNA reads TGTGCCAGCAGCCAAGATCAGGTGAGCAATGAGCAGTTCTTC.

This clonotype was observed a handful of times. The chain links TRBV6-2 or TRBV6-3 to TRBJ2-7; 8 nucleotides agree with TRBD2. The CDR3 runs 14 residues. Trimming took 2 bases from V and 4 from J; bases not matched to a gene: 4. Germline assignment: CDR1 MNHEY and CDR2 SVGEGT. CDR3 bases: TGTGCCAGCAGTTACACTGGCGGGAGGTACGAGCAGTACTTC. Protein product: CASSYTGGRYEQYF.

This clonotype was observed a handful of times. The rearrangement uses TRBV5-1 and TRBJ2-6, with 7 nucleotides matching TRBD1. The CDR3 extends over 18 amino acids. Germline V gene sequence: CDR1 SGHRS, CDR2 YFSETQ. V trimming: 4 bases; J trimming: 0 bases; junction bases outside the gene matches: 10. CDR3 in DNA: TGCGCCAGCAGCCGCCGGGACAGTCGGAGCTCTGGGGCCAACGTCCTGACTTTC. This sequence encodes CASSRRDSRSSGANVLTF.

This clonotype was counted at least ten times. The rearrangement links TRBV6-2 or TRBV6-3 to TRBJ1-5, with D perhaps matching TRBD1 (5 bases). This CDR3 comprises 13 residues. Germline lookup yields CDR1 MNHEY and CDR2 SVGEGT. Deletions cut 7 bases from V and 5 bases from J, with 12 bases between. This CDR3 is CASKTGEHQPQHF. DNA for the CDR3: TGTGCCAGCAAAACAGGCGAACATCAGCCCCAGCATTTT.

This clonotype was detected only a few times. The CDR3 sequence is CASSLVPGRTQRPDTQYF. Written as DNA, the CDR3 is TGTGCCAGCAGCTTAGTGCCTGGCCGGACCCAGCGTCCAGATACGCAGTATTTT. This chain joins TRBV11-2 and TRBJ2-3; D gene ambiguous. V was pared by 1 base and J by 4 bases, with 21 bases between. Germline-derived CDR1 and CDR2 are SGHAT and FQNNGV. The CDR3 extends over 18 amino acids.

In its sample, this clonotype was seen a few times. The chain joins TRBV7-2 to TRBJ2-1, with a possible D match to TRBD2 (5 bases). Germline V gene data show CDR1 as SGHTA and CDR2 as FQGNSA. This CDR3 spans 16 amino acids. The ends were cut back, 4 bases at V and 0 bases at J, with 13 bases in the middle. This CDR3 is CASSSFGGGSYNEQFF. CDR3 in DNA: TGTGCCAGCAGCTCCTTCGGAGGAGGCTCCTACAATGAGCAGTTCTTC.

The sample holds a few counts of this clonotype. This sequence joins TRBV7-9 and TRBJ2-6, with 9 bases identical to TRBD1. The V and J ends lost 4 bases and 4 bases, in that order; junction bases with no gene match: 14. The CDR3 loop spans 19 amino acids. Germline V CDR1 and CDR2: SEHNR, FQNEAQ (reference sequence). CDR3 residues: CASSSTDRGPISGANVLTF. The DNA of the CDR3 is TGTGCCAGCAGCTCCACGGACAGGGGCCCCATCTCAGGGGCCAACGTCCTGACTTTC.

This clonotype was recorded at least ten times. The rearrangement links TRBV5-5 to TRBJ1-1; D gene uncertain. The CDR3 loop spans 13 amino acids. Germline CDR1 and CDR2: SGHKS and YYEKEE (reference sequence). V was pared by 2 bases and J by 4 bases, with 9 bases between. The CDR3 nucleotides read TGTGCCAGCAGCTTCGGTGCTCCCACTGAAGCTTTCTTT. Amino acid sequence: CASSFGAPTEAFF. Combining the CDR3 with reference TRBV5-5 and TRBJ1-1 gives the whole variable domain DAGVTQSPTHLIKTRGQQVTLRCSPISGHKSVSWYQQVLGQGPQFIFQYYEKEERGRGNFPDRFSARQFPNYSSELNVNALLLGDSALYLCASSFGAPTEAFFGQGTRLTVV.

This clonotype was recorded a few times. The gene calls are TRBV5-1 and TRBJ1-1, with D possibly matching TRBD1 (5 bases). V was cut by 5 bases and J by 1 base, with 15 bases left in between. Germline V gives CDR1 SGHRS, CDR2 YFSETQ. The CDR3 runs 15 residues. The CDR3 loop is CASSQGGSGNTEAFF. CDR3 coding DNA: TGCGCCAGCAGTCAGGGTGGCAGCGGGAACACTGAAGCTTTCTTT.

This clonotype has a count of ten or more. The J gene is TRBJ2-6, the V gene TRBV7-8, with D perhaps TRBD1 (6 bases). V lost 6 bases and J lost 0, with 15 bases in between. The CDR3 totals 17 residues. Looked up from germline, CDR1 is SGHVS and CDR2 is FQNEAQ. The CDR3 region is CASSLRGGTSGANVLTF. The DNA for the CDR3 is TGTGCCAGCAGTCTAAGAGGGGGAACCTCTGGGGCCAACGTCCTGACTTTC. Together with reference TRBV7-8 and TRBJ2-6, the CDR3 gives the full variable domain: GAGVSQSPRYKVAKRGQDVALRCDPISGHVSLFWYQQALGQGPEFLTYFQNEAQLDKSGLPSDRFFAERPEGSVSTLKIQRTQQEDSAVYLCASSLRGGTSGANVLTFGAGSRLTVL.

This clonotype was detected only a few times. This chain uses TRBV3-1 with TRBJ2-3; TRBD2 matches at 8 bases. This CDR3 comprises 16 residues. V gave up 2 bases and J gave up 10 bases; unmatched junction bases: 14. CDR1 and CDR2 (germline): LGHDT, YNNKEL (reference sequence). The CDR3 DNA reads TGTGCCAGCAGCCAACCACGGGGGGGCCAAGTTCCTGCGCAGTATTTT. It codes for CASSQPRGGQVPAQYF.

In this sample, this clonotype turned up many times. The V call is TRBV6-2 or TRBV6-3, the J call TRBJ2-1; 7 nucleotides line up with TRBD2. The germline V gene encodes CDR1 MNHEY and CDR2 SVGEGT. After removal of 5 bases from V and 9 bases from J, the junction contained 16 bases not matched to a gene. The CDR3 is 16 residues long. The CDR3 DNA is TGTGCCAGCAGTCCTTCCGGAGCGGGACGGGATGGTGAGCAGTTCTTC. This sequence encodes CASSPSGAGRDGEQFF.

This rearrangement joins TRBV28 to TRBJ2-7; D gene ambiguous. The ends were cut back, 6 bases at V and 9 bases at J, with 15 bases in the middle. Per the germline V gene, CDR1 is MDHEN and CDR2 is SYDVKM. The CDR3 sequence is 12 residues long. The CDR3 coding sequence is TGTGCCAGCAGCGAACCCCTTAGTGGGCAGTACTTC. Protein: CASSEPLSGQYF.

The V call is TRBV6-6, the J call TRBJ2-1, with TRBD2 identical over 13 bases. V gave up 6 bases and J gave up 6 bases; unmatched junction bases: 5. Germline V gene data show CDR1 as MNHNY and CDR2 as SVGAGI (reference sequence). The CDR3 loop spans 15 amino acids. Here the CDR3 reads CASRPTSGGANEQFF. The CDR3 DNA follows: TGTGCCAGCAGACCCACTAGCGGGGGGGCCAATGAGCAGTTCTTC.

This clonotype came up many times. The chain uses TRBV20-1 and TRBJ2-3; unclear D gene. This CDR3 comprises 10 residues. Trimming removed 5 bases from V and 7 bases from J, with 7 bases in between. Germline CDR1 reads DFQATT; CDR2 reads SNEGSKA (reference sequence). The chain's CDR3 is CSADRNTQYF. The CDR3 bases are TGCAGTGCTGACCGAAATACGCAGTATTTT.

This clonotype has just a few counts. The chain uses TRBV7-3 and TRBJ2-7; 10 nucleotides line up with TRBD2. The CDR3 extends over 15 amino acids. Germline trimming cut 5 bases from V and 2 bases from J; bases unmatched to any gene: 6. In germline, CDR1 is SGHTA, CDR2 FQGTGA. CDR3 coding DNA: TGTGCCAGCAGCCTTCTAGCGGGAGAAACCTACGAGCAGTACTTC. Encoded protein: CASSLLAGETYEQYF.

The chain couples TRBV7-9 to TRBJ2-3, with 7 bases fitting TRBD1. V lost 3 bases to trimming and J lost 0 bases; unmatched junction nucleotides: 3. CDR3 length: 15 amino acids. Germline V gene sequence: CDR1 SEHNR, CDR2 FQNEAQ (reference sequence). CDR3 in amino acids: CASSFGTASTDTQYF. The CDR3 DNA reads as TGTGCCAGCAGCTTCGGGACAGCTAGCACAGATACGCAGTATTTT. The entire variable domain, with the rest obtained from reference TRBV7-9 and TRBJ2-3, is as follows: DTGVSQNPRHKITKRGQNVTFRCDPISEHNRLYWYRQTLGQGPEFLTYFQNEAQLEKSRLLSDRFSAERPKGSFSTLEIQRTEQGDSAMYLCASSFGTASTDTQYFGPGTRLTVL.